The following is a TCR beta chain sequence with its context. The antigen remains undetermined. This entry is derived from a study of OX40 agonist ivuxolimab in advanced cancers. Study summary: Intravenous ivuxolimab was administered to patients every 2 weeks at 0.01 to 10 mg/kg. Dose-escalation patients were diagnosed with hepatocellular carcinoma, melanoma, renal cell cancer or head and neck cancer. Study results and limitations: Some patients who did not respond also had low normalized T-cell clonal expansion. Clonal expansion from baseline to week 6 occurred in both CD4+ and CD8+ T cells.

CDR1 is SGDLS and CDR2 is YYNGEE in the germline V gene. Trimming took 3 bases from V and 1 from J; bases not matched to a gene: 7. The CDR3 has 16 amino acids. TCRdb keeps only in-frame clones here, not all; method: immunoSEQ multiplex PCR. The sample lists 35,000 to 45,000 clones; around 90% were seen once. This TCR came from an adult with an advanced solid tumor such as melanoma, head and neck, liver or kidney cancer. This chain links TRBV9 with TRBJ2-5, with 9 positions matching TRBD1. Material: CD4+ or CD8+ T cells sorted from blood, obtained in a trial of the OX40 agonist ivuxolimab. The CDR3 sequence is CASSATGGAPQETQYF. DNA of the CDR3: TGTGCCAGCAGCGCAACAGGGGGCGCGCCCCAAGAGACCCAGTACTTC.